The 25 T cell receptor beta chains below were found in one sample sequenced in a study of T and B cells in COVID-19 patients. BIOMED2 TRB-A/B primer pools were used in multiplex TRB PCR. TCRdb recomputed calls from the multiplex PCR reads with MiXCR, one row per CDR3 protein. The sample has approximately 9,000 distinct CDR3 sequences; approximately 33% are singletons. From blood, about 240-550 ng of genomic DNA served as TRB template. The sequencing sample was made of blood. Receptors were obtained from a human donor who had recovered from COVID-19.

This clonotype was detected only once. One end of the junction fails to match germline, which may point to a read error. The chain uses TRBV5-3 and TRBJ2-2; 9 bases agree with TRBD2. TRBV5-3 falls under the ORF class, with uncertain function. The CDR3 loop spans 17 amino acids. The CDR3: CASSPRLSGGSTGELFF. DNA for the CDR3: TGCGCCAGCAGCCCCCGTCTGAGCGGGGGGTCCACCGGGGAGCTGTTTTTT.

The CDR3 region has the DNA TGCAGTGCCATTGCCCAAAACACCATATATTTT. It is translated as CSAIAQNTIYF. The rearrangement uses TRBV20-1 and TRBJ1-3; D remains unclear. There are 11 residues in the CDR3. The V and J ends lost 6 bases and 6 bases respectively, with 9 bases between them. CDR1 DFQATT and CDR2 SNEGSKA come from the germline V gene (reference sequence).

The CDR3: CASSLRERGNSPLHF. The CDR3 DNA sequence: TGTGCCAGCAGCTTAAGGGAAAGGGGTAATTCACCCCTCCACTTT. This sequence joins TRBV7-2 and TRBJ1-6, with D tentatively TRBD1 (5 bases). Germline V gene sequence: CDR1 SGHTA, CDR2 FQGNSA. V lost 2 bases, J lost 6 bases, and 11 bases lay in between. The CDR3 is 15 residues long.

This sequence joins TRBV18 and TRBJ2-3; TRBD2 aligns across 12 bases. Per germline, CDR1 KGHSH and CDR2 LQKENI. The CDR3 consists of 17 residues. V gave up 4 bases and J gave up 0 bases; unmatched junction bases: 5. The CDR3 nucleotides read TGTGCCAGCTCACTGCGGACTAGCGGGGAGAGCACAGATACGCAGTATTTT. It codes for CASSLRTSGESTDTQYF.

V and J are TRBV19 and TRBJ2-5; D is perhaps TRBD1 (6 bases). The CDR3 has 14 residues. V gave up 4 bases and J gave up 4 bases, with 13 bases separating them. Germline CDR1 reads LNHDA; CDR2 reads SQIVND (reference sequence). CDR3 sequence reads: CASSRTVRGETQYF. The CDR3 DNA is TGTGCCAGTAGTAGGACAGTTAGAGGAGAGACCCAGTACTTC.

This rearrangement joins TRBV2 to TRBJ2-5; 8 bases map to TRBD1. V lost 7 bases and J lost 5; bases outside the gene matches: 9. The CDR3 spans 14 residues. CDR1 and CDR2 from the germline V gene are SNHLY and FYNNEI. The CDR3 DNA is TGTGCCAGCATCGGGACAGGCCTGGGGGAGACCCAGTACTTC. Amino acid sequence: CASIGTGLGETQYF.

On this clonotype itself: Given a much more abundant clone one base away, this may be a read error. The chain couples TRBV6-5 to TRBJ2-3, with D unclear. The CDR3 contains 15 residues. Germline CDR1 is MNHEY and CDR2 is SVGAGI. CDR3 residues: CASSDSLDRPDTQYF. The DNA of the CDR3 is TGTGCCAGCAGTGACTCCTTGGACCGACCAGATACGCAGTATTTT.

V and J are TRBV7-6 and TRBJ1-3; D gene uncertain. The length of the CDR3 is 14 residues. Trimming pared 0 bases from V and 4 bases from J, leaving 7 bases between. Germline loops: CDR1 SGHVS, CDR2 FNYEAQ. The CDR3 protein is CASSLAGIGNTIYF. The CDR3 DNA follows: TGTGCCAGCAGCTTAGCAGGTATCGGAAACACCATATATTTT.

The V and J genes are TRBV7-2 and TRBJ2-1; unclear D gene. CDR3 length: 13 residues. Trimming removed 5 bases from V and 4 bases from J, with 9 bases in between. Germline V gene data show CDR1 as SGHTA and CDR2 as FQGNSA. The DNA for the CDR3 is TGTGCCAGCAGCCTGGGCACTTACAATGAGCAGTTCTTC. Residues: CASSLGTYNEQFF.

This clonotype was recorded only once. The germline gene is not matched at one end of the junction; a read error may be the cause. The CDR3 DNA reads TGTGCCAGCTGCTTGGGGGGGGGGGAGACCCAGTACTTC. Protein: CASCLGGGETQYF. This chain joins TRBV5-6 and TRBJ2-5; 7 positions agree with TRBD2. This CDR3 has 13 amino acids. Germline lookup yields CDR1 SGHDT and CDR2 YYEEEE. Looking up the rest from reference TRBV5-6 and TRBJ2-5 gives the full variable domain: DAGVTQSPTHLIKTRGQQVTLRCSPKSGHDTVSWYQQALGQGPQFIFQYYEEEERQRGNFPDRFSGHQFPNYSSELNVNALLLGDSALYLCASCLGGGETQYFGPGTRLLVL.

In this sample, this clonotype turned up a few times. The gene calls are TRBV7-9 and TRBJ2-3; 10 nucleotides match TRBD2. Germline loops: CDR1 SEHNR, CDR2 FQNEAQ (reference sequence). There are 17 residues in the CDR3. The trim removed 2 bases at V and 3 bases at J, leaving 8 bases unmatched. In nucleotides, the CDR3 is TGTGCCAGCAGCTTAATTTCTAGCGGGGGAGGAACAGATACGCAGTATTTT. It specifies CASSLISSGGGTDTQYF.

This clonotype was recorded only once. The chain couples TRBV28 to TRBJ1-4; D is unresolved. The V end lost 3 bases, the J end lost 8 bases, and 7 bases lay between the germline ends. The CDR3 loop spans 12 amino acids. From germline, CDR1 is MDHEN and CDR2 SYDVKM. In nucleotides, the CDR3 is TGTGCCAGCAGTTTTCGAGCCGAAAAACTGTTTTTT. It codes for CASSFRAEKLFF. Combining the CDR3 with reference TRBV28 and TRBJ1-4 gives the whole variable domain DVKVTQSSRYLVKRTGEKVFLECVQDMDHENMFWYRQDPGLGLRLIYFSYDVKMKEKGDIPEGYSVSREKKERFSLILESASTNQTSMYLCASSFRAEKLFFGSGTQLSVL.

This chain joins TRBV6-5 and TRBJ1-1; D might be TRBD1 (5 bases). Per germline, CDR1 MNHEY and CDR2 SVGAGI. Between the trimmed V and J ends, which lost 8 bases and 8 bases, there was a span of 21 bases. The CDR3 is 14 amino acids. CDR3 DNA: TGTGCCAGCCCTCGAGTCCGGCAGGGCTGGGAAGCTTTCTTT. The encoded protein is CASPRVRQGWEAFF.

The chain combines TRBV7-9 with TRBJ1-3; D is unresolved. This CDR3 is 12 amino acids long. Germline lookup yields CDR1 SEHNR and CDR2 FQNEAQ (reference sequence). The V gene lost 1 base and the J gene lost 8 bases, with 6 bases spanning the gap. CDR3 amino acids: CASSLEAYTIYF. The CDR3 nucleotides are TGTGCCAGCAGCTTAGAGGCGTACACCATATATTTT. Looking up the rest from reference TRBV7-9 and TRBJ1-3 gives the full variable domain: DTGVSQNPRHKITKRGQNVTFRCDPISEHNRLYWYRQTLGQGPEFLTYFQNEAQLEKSRLLSDRFSAERPKGSFSTLEIQRTEQGDSAMYLCASSLEAYTIYFGEGSWLTVV.

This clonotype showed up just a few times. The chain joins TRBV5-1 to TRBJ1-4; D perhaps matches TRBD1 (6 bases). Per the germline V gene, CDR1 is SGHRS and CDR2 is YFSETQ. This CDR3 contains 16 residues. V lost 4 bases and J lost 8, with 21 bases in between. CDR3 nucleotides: TGCGCCAGCAGCCGGGCAACAGGGTTGTTTGAGGAAAAACTGTTTTTT. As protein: CASSRATGLFEEKLFF.

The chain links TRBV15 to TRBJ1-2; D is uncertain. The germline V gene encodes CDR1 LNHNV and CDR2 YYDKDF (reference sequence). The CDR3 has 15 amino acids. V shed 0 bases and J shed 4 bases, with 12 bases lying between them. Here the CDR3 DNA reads TGTGCCACCAGCAGAGATCGGGCGGGCGGCTATGGCTACACCTTC. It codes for CATSRDRAGGYGYTF.

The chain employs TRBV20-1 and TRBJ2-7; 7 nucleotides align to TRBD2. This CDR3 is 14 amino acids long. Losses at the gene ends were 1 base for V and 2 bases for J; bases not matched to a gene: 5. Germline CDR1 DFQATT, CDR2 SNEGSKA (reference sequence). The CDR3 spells CSARALAAAYEQYF. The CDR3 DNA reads TGCAGTGCTAGAGCGCTAGCGGCAGCCTACGAGCAGTACTTC.

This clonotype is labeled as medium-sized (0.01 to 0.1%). The CDR3: CASSRRVGGDEQYF. DNA for the CDR3: TGTGCCAGCAGTAGGAGAGTAGGCGGAGACGAGCAGTACTTC. This chain joins TRBV6-2 or TRBV6-3 and TRBJ2-7; unclear D gene. The CDR3 length is 14 residues. CDR1 is MNHEY, CDR2 SVGEGT, per germline. Trimming left V 5 bases short and J 5 bases short, with 16 bases between.

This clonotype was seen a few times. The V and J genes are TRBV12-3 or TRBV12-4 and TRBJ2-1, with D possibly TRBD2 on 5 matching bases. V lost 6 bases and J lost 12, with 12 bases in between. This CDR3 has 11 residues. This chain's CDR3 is CASSKSGSQFF. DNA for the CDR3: TGTGCCAGCAGCAAAAGCGGATCGCAGTTCTTC.

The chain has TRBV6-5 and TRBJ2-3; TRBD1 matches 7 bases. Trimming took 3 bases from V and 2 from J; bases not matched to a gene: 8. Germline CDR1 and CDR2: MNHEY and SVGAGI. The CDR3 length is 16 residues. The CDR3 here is CASSYSTGLPTDTQYF. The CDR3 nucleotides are TGTGCCAGCAGTTATTCGACAGGGCTTCCCACAGATACGCAGTATTTT.

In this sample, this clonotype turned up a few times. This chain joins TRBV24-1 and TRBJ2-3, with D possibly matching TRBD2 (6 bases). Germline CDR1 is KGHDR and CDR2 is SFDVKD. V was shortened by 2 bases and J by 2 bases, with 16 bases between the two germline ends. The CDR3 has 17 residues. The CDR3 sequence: CATSDSPPGLSTDTQYF. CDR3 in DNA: TGTGCCACCAGTGATTCCCCTCCGGGACTGTCCACAGATACGCAGTATTTT.

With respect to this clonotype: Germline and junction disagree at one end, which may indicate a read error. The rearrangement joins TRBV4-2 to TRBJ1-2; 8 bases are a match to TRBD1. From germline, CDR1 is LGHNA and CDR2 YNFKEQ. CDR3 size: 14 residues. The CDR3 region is CASSQVPDRDGYTF. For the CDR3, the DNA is TGCGCCAGCAGCCAAGTCCCGGACAGGGATGGCTACACCTTC.

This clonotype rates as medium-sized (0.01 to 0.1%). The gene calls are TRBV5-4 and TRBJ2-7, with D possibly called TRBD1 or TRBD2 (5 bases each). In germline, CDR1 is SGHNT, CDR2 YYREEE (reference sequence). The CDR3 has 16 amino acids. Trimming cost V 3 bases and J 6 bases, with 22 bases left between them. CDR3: CASSSLSGHQRGEQYF. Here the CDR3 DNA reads TGTGCCAGCAGCTCCCTAAGCGGACACCAAAGGGGCGAGCAGTACTTC.

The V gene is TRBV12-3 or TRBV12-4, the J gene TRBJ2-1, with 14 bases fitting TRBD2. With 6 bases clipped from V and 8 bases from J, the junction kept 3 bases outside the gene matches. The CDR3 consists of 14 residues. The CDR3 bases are TGTGCCAGCAGCATGACTAGCGGGGGGGATGAGCAGTTCTTC. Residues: CASSMTSGGDEQFF.

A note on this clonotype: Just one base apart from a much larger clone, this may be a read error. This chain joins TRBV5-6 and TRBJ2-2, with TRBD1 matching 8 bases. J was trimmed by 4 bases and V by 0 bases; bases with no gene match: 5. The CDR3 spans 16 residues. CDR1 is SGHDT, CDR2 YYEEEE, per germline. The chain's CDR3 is CASSLAQGATTGELFF. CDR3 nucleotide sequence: TGTGCCAGCAGCTTGGCCCAGGGGGCGACCACCGGGGAGCTGTTTTTT.